Each of the 8 T cell receptor beta chains below was sequenced from the same sample in a study of T-cell memory formation after mild COVID-19. TCRdb reprocessed the 5' RACE reads with MiXCR, giving one entry per CDR3 protein. Altogether some 130,000 distinct CDR3 sequences are present, about 17% being singletons, with the ten largest covering approximately 14%. Sequencing was carried out using PBMCs or a T cell subset sorted from them (not recorded which). The receptors derive from an adult woman who had mild COVID-19 (a few samples of this study predate the infection). Cell type and time point are not known.

The chain uses TRBV5-1 and TRBJ2-7; possibly TRBD2 for D (7 bases). Germline assignment: CDR1 SGHRS and CDR2 YFSETQ. Trimming left V 0 bases short and J 5 bases short, with 18 bases between. This CDR3 has 16 amino acids. In DNA, the CDR3 is TGCGCCAGCAGCTTGGGAACTCGGGGGGCAGGAAACGAGCAGTACTTC. Its translation: CASSLGTRGAGNEQYF.

This clonotype appeared a few times. The chain is built from TRBV28 and TRBJ2-7, with 9 nucleotides matching TRBD1. With 4 bases clipped from V and 4 bases from J, the junction kept 14 bases outside the gene matches. CDR3 length: 17 amino acids. Germline CDR1 reads MDHEN; CDR2 reads SYDVKM. CDR3 DNA sequence: TGTGCCAGCAGTTCAAGTCAGGGACAGGGAGGGGAATACGAGCAGTACTTC. Its translation is CASSSSQGQGGEYEQYF.

The rearrangement uses TRBV20-1 and TRBJ1-1; possibly TRBD1 for D (6 bases). Germline lookup yields CDR1 DFQATT and CDR2 SNEGSKA (reference sequence). There are 12 residues in the CDR3. V was trimmed by 6 bases and J by 1 base, leaving 9 bases between them. CDR3 loop: CSAMTGNTEAFF. DNA of the CDR3: TGCAGTGCCATGACAGGGAACACTGAAGCTTTCTTT.

This clonotype was counted a few times. CDR3 residues: CASTIPEGREQYF. CDR3 DNA sequence: TGTGCCAGCACCATTCCCGAGGGACGGGAGCAGTACTTC. V is TRBV27 and J is TRBJ2-7, with D possibly called TRBD1 or TRBD2 (5 bases each). Germline V gene data show CDR1 as MNHEY and CDR2 as SMNVEV (reference sequence). Trimming took off 7 bases at V and 7 bases at J, with 17 bases between the two ends. The CDR3 consists of 13 residues.

The V call is TRBV12-3 or TRBV12-4, the J call TRBJ2-7; D is unresolved. V lost 3 bases to trimming and J lost 4 bases, with 7 bases between them. This CDR3 is built from 12 residues. The CDR3 DNA reads as TGTGCCAGCAGTTTGATACCATACGAGCAGTACTTC. The encoded protein is CASSLIPYEQYF.

This clonotype was seen more than once but under ten times. V and J are TRBV7-6 and TRBJ1-1; 7 bases map to TRBD1. V was pared by 3 bases and J by 10 bases, with 11 bases of the junction left unmatched. Germline CDR1 SGHVS, CDR2 FNYEAQ. This CDR3 spans 14 amino acids. The CDR3 is CASSFGTGASRAFF. In nucleotides, the CDR3 is TGTGCCAGCAGCTTTGGCACAGGGGCCTCTCGAGCTTTCTTT.

The chain is built from TRBV9 and TRBJ1-5; D gene uncertain. CDR1 is SGDLS, CDR2 YYNGEE, per germline. The CDR3 runs 14 residues. V was clipped by 0 bases and J by 8 bases, with 12 bases between them. The CDR3 DNA is TGTGCCAGCAGCGTAGGGACCGCCTTGGAGCCCCAGCATTTT. Translation gives CASSVGTALEPQHF.

The rearrangement links TRBV25-1 to TRBJ2-1; D may be TRBD2 (7 bases). CDR1 is MGHDK and CDR2 is SYGVNS in the germline V gene. V lost 1 base and J lost 5, with 15 bases in between. The CDR3 sequence is 16 residues long. The CDR3 DNA reads TGTGCCAGCAGTGAATGGGGGGGGCTAAGGAACAATGAGCAGTTCTTC. Its protein product is CASSEWGGLRNNEQFF.